This T cell receptor beta chain was identified during a study of blood T cells in healthy people across ages. Study-level findings and limits: Aged donors had fewer naive CD4+ cells and lower diversity than long-lived donors. A roughly linear age-dependent decrease characterized TCR beta diversity per million T cells. Donor CMV status was unknown, possibly confounding expanded clonotype changes.

The germline V gene has CDR1 SNHLY and CDR2 FYNNEI. The V and J ends lost 8 bases and 9 bases respectively, with 13 bases between them. This CDR3 region has 11 residues. The authors ran a second PCR of roughly 6 to 12 cycles using a sample-barcoded 5' primer and a J-beta primer mix. MiXCR, run by TCRdb on the 5' RACE reads, gives a single entry per CDR3 protein. The sample records 650,000 or so distinct CDR3 sequences, roughly half being singletons. A note on this clonotype: Antigen: not known. With a much larger clone just one base away, this may be a read error.

The V call is TRBV2, the J call TRBJ2-5; D gene uncertain. This receptor was taken from a woman at least 80 years old in good health. What was sequenced was blood. CDR3 in amino acids: CASSKLESQYF. The CDR3 nucleotides read TGTGCCAGCTCTAAGTTGGAGTCCCAGTACTTC. Complete variable domain (other parts from reference TRBV2 and TRBJ2-5): EPEVTQTPSHQVTQMGQEVILRCVPISNHLYFYWYRQILGQKVEFLVSFYNNEISEKSEIFDDQFSVERPDGSNFTLKIRSTKLEDSAMYFCASSKLESQYFGPGTRLLVL.